This TCR beta chain was captured in a study of shared clonotypes between healthy human individuals. Study-level background: The study drew on a couple of women and a few men aged 18 to 49 as donors.

Each subset's genomic DNA was split evenly across several immunoSEQ plates. Sequenced by immunoSEQ multiplex PCR; TCRdb stores in-frame clones only, minus some. Among 450,000 to 500,000 clones, over 75% were seen once, and the ten largest hold roughly 13%. The V end was cut by 5 bases, the J end by 0 bases, with 13 bases between. The germline V gene has CDR1 GTSNPN and CDR2 SVGIG (reference sequence). This CDR3 is built from 14 residues. The specimen sequenced was PBMCs. This TCR derives from a woman aged 40 to 49 in good health. Some clones in this sample may be carry-over from other donors' samples. The V and J genes are TRBV30 and TRBJ1-2, with unresolved D. CDR3 bases: TGTGCCTGGTCCCCTGCAGTCACTAACTATGGCTACACCTTC. It codes for CAWSPAVTNYGYTF.